These 10 T cell receptor beta chains were sequenced from one sample in a study of blood T cell repertoires in COVID-19. Here immunoSEQ multiplex PCR was the method, and the copy in TCRdb shows in-frame clones only, minus some. The repertoire holds 35,000 to 50,000 clones, with about 85% as singletons. The specimen was peripheral blood. The receptors were sampled from a human donor in a cohort sampled during active COVID-19.

The chain joins TRBV5-1 to TRBJ1-1; TRBD1 aligns across 7 bases. The CDR3 has 14 amino acids. CDR1 and CDR2 from the germline V gene are SGHRS and YFSETQ. The trim removed 3 bases at V and 6 bases at J, leaving 8 bases unmatched. The CDR3 nucleotides read TGCGCCAGCAGCTCCACAGGGGAAGGGGCTGAAGCTTTCTTT. It yields the protein CASSSTGEGAEAFF.

The chain couples TRBV19 to TRBJ2-5, with D possibly matching TRBD2 (6 bases). This CDR3 spans 15 amino acids. The V end lost 1 base, the J end lost 4 bases, and 13 bases lay between the germline ends. The germline V gene encodes CDR1 LNHDA and CDR2 SQIVND (reference sequence). The CDR3 DNA follows: TGTGCCAGTAGTATAGCGGCAAGCGGGTCAGAGACCCAGTACTTC. Translating it yields CASSIAASGSETQYF.

This clone was observed a single time. The genes are TRBV7-2 and TRBJ2-1, with 13 bases fitting TRBD2. V shed 4 bases and J 11 bases; nucleotides not matched to a gene: 8. CDR1 SGHTA and CDR2 FQGNSA come from the germline V gene. The CDR3 sequence is 15 residues long. The CDR3 region is CASSSSLAGGPKQFF. The CDR3 nucleotides are TGTGCCAGCAGCTCGTCACTAGCGGGGGGGCCGAAGCAGTTCTTC.

This chain joins TRBV11-2 and TRBJ2-5; unclear D gene. There are 12 residues in the CDR3. Per the germline V gene, CDR1 is SGHAT and CDR2 is FQNNGV. Trimming pared 5 bases from V and 2 bases from J, leaving 6 bases between. The CDR3: CASSQKQETQYF. The CDR3 nucleotides are TGTGCCAGCAGCCAAAAACAAGAGACCCAGTACTTC.

The V and J genes are TRBV5-4 and TRBJ2-3; 8 bases match TRBD1. V shed 3 bases and J 1 base; nucleotides not matched to a gene: 4. The germline V gene has CDR1 SGHNT and CDR2 YYREEE (reference sequence). This CDR3 has 15 amino acids. CDR3 nucleotides: TGTGCCAGCAGCTGGACAGGGACCCGCACAGATACGCAGTATTTT. Translated: CASSWTGTRTDTQYF.

The V gene is TRBV19, the J gene TRBJ2-7; D is perhaps TRBD2 (5 bases). CDR1 and CDR2 (germline): LNHDA, SQIVND (reference sequence). The CDR3 runs to 15 residues. The V end lost 5 bases, the J end lost 4 bases, and 18 bases lay between the germline ends. CDR3 coding DNA: TGTGCCAGTAGTGCCTACCCTGCGGAGGAGTACGAGCAGTACTTC. It yields the protein CASSAYPAEEYEQYF.

The genes are TRBV7-3 and TRBJ2-7, with TRBD1 matching 7 bases. With V trimmed by 1 base and J by 3 bases, 6 bases remained unmatched. Germline CDR1 and CDR2: SGHTA and FQGTGA. The CDR3 loop spans 15 amino acids. CDR3 bases: TGTGCCAGCAGCTTAATCGCAGGGGGTGACTACGAGCAGTACTTC. Translating gives CASSLIAGGDYEQYF.

The chain uses TRBV27 and TRBJ2-3; 8 positions match TRBD2. Trimming took 5 bases from V and 5 from J; bases not matched to a gene: 6. Germline V gene lookup returns CDR1 MNHEY and CDR2 SMNVEV (reference sequence). CDR3 size: 14 residues. CDR3: CASSRAGDRDTQYF. The CDR3, as DNA: TGTGCCAGCAGTCGAGCGGGGGATAGAGATACGCAGTATTTT.

V and J are TRBV3-1 (or the pseudogene TRBV3-2) and TRBJ2-2; D is possibly TRBD1 (6 bases). This CDR3 has 14 residues. CDR1 and CDR2 from the germline V gene are LGHDT and YNNKEL (reference sequence). V dropped 7 bases and J dropped 1 base, with 10 bases sitting between them. The CDR3 sequence: CASKETGNTGELFF. In DNA, the CDR3 is TGTGCCAGCAAGGAGACAGGGAACACCGGGGAGCTGTTTTTT.

The CDR3 sequence is CASSEGQSNQPQHF. In DNA form, the CDR3 reads TGTGCCAGCAGTGAGGGACAGAGCAATCAGCCCCAGCATTTT. This sequence joins TRBV2 and TRBJ1-5; 7 nucleotides agree with TRBD1. This CDR3 is built from 14 residues. CDR1 is SNHLY and CDR2 is FYNNEI in the germline V gene. Trimming at V came to 3 bases and at J to 1 base, leaving 0 bases not matched to a gene.